This entry concerns a single TCR beta chain. The record originates from a study of early T cells in non-severe SARS-CoV-2 infection. Across the study: Sequencing targeted bulk RNA from unsorted whole blood, leaving chains unpaired.

In germline, CDR1 is ENHRY, CDR2 SYGVKD. Losses at the gene ends were 3 bases for V and 2 bases for J; bases not matched to a gene: 9. The CDR3 is made up of 16 amino acids. Each cDNA molecule carried a unique molecular identifier. Using its own MiXCR run on the 5' RACE reads, TCRdb lists one record per CDR3 protein. In the table there are 90,000 to 130,000 distinct CDR3 sequences, roughly 13% of which are singletons. The V gene is TRBV10-3, the J gene TRBJ2-5; TRBD1 matches 7 bases. This receptor was taken from an adult who was a healthcare worker with PCR-confirmed SARS-CoV-2 infection or an uninfected control (not recorded which). Sequencing used whole blood, obtained at baseline. CDR3 amino acids: CAISDPGTEIQETQYF. For the CDR3, the DNA is TGTGCCATCAGTGACCCCGGGACAGAGATACAAGAGACCCAGTACTTC.